The present TCR beta chain was sequenced within a study of cytomegalovirus exposure and HLA in healthy donors. The PCR used 60 Vbeta and 13 Jbeta primers. Clones were sequenced by immunoSEQ multiplex PCR, and TCRdb holds only the in-frame ones, with some missing. Of around 150,000 clones detected, approximately 72% appear once; the ten largest clones hold approximately 2%. General study findings and limits: Later examination showed HLA-associated TCR beta chains had greater clonal expansion than equally common others.

CDR3 length: 15 residues. CDR1 MNHEY and CDR2 SVGAGI come from the germline V gene. V gave up 6 bases and J gave up 5 bases; unmatched junction bases: 5. A note on this clone: Its matching antigen is unknown.

J is TRBJ2-2 and V is TRBV6-5; 11 bases match TRBD1. Specimen: PBMCs. The sequence came from a female donor in good health and CMV-seronegative. CDR3 DNA: TGTGCCAGCAGGTCCGGGACAGGGGGTACCGGGGAGCTGTTTTTT. It yields the protein CASRSGTGGTGELFF.